The 5 T cell receptor beta chains given below trace back to one sample, sequenced in a study of blood T cell repertoires in COVID-19. Measured with immunoSEQ multiplex PCR; TCRdb has only the in-frame clones, and not every one. Of approximately 240,000 clones in the sample, roughly 80% were seen once. Sequenced input: peripheral blood. All receptors come from a woman aged 25 to 39 who had recovered from COVID-19.

The J gene is TRBJ2-5, the V gene TRBV19; 10 bases align to TRBD2. Germline CDR1 is LNHDA and CDR2 is SQIVND (reference sequence). Trimming at V came to 2 bases and at J to 3 bases, leaving 9 bases not matched to a gene. The CDR3 covers 17 residues. CDR3 sequence (DNA): TGTGCCAGTAGTATAATTGCTAGCGGGAGATCCAAAGAGACCCAGTACTTC. It encodes CASSIIASGRSKETQYF. The whole variable domain, remainder taken from reference TRBV19 and TRBJ2-5, is DGGITQSPKYLFRKEGQNVTLSCEQNLNHDAMYWYRQDPGQGLRLIYYSQIVNDFQKGDIAEGYSVSREKKESFPLTVTSAQKNPTAFYLCASSIIASGRSKETQYFGPGTRLLVL.

For the CDR3, the DNA is TGTGCCAGTAGAAGGCTAGCGGGAGGGAATGAGCAGTTCTTC. Amino acids: CASRRLAGGNEQFF. The chain links TRBV19 to TRBJ2-1, with 12 bases lining up with TRBD2. Germline CDR1 reads LNHDA; CDR2 reads SQIVND (reference sequence). V gave up 6 bases and J gave up 7 bases; unmatched junction bases: 4. CDR3 size: 14 residues.

A few counts support this clone. Additional DNA sequences in this sample encode the identical CDR3. This rearrangement joins TRBV5-6 to TRBJ1-2; 7 nucleotides match TRBD1. CDR1 SGHDT and CDR2 YYEEEE come from the germline V gene. The CDR3 is 13 residues long. Trimming cost V 2 bases and J 2 bases; bases outside gene matches: 0. CDR3 sequence: CASSLGGNYGYTF. In DNA, the CDR3 is TGTGCCAGCAGCTTAGGGGGCAACTATGGCTACACCTTC.

V and J are TRBV6-5 and TRBJ1-2; 8 bases fit TRBD1. V gave up 8 bases and J gave up 1 base; unmatched junction bases: 6. Germline V CDR1 and CDR2: MNHEY, SVGAGI. This CDR3 has 14 amino acids. Here the CDR3 reads CASQKQGGNYGYTF. CDR3 sequence (DNA): TGTGCCAGCCAGAAACAGGGGGGTAACTATGGCTACACCTTC.

This clone showed up many times. This rearrangement joins TRBV3-1 (or the pseudogene TRBV3-2) to TRBJ2-5, with D perhaps matching TRBD2 (7 bases). The CDR3 covers 13 residues. The V gene's germline CDR1 is LGHDT and CDR2 YNNKEL (reference sequence). The V gene lost 2 bases and the J gene lost 4 bases, with 8 bases spanning the gap. The CDR3 DNA reads as TGTGCCAGCAGCCAAAGGGGGGGAGAGACCCAGTACTTC. It specifies CASSQRGGETQYF.